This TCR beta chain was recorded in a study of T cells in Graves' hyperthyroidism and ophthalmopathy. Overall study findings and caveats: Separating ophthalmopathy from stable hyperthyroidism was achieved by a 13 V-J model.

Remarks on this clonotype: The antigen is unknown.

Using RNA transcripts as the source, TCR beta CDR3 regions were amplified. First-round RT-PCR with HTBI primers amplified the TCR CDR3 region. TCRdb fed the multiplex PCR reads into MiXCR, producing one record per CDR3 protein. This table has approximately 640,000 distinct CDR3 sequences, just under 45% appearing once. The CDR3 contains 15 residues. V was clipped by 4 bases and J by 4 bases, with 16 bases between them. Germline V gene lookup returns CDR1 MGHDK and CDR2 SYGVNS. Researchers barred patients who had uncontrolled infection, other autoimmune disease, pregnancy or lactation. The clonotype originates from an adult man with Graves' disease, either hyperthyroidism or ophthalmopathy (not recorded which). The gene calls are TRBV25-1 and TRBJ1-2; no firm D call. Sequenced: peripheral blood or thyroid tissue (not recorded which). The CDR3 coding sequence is TGTGCCAGCAGTGTGAATGGATGGCCTTCCTATGGCTACACCTTC. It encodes CASSVNGWPSYGYTF.